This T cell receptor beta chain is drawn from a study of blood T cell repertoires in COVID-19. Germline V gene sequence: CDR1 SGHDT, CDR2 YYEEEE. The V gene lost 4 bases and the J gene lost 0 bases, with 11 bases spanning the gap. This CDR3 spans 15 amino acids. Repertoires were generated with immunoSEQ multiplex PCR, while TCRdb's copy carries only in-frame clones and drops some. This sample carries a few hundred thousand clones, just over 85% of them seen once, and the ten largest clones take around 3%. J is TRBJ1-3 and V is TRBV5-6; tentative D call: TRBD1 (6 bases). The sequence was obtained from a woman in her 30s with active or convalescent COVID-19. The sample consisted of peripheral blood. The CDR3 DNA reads TGTGCCAGCAGCCAGGACAGTTACTCTGGAAACACCATATATTTT. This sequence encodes CASSQDSYSGNTIYF.